This TCR beta chain was identified in a study of memory CD4+ T cells and cytomegalovirus serostatus. Study information: Of the healthy Belgian adults, several were CMV seropositive and around 22 seronegative.

Single viable CD3+CD4+CD8-CD45RO+ cells were sorted as the memory CD4+ T cells. Donors' CMV status reflects serum IgG against pp150, pp28, p38, p52. This clone was picked up one time. What it binds is unknown. As originally analysed: Out-of-frame sequences were removed, leaving around 2,000,000 distinct TCRbeta sequences. Sequencing used immunoSEQ multiplex PCR; TCRdb keeps in-frame clones, though not all of them. Clonal size and the V and J genes are those of that table, whereas D and trimming came from the DNA. The data show 65,000 to 95,000 clones, approximately 80% seen once. Study-wide findings and caveats: The CMV-associated TCR signature appears largely within the CD4+ memory repertoire.

Input material: memory CD4+ T cells from blood. This receptor was obtained from an adult in good health and CMV-seronegative.

The DNA of the CDR3 is TGTGCCAGCAGCTTAGGGCAGGGTGGGATCACTGAAGCTTTCTTT. This codes for CASSLGQGGITEAFF. The genes are TRBV7-9 and TRBJ1-1; D might be TRBD1 (5 bases). Trimming pared 1 base from V and 4 bases from J, leaving 13 bases between. Germline V gene data show CDR1 as SEHNR and CDR2 as FQNEAQ (reference sequence). The CDR3 has 15 residues.